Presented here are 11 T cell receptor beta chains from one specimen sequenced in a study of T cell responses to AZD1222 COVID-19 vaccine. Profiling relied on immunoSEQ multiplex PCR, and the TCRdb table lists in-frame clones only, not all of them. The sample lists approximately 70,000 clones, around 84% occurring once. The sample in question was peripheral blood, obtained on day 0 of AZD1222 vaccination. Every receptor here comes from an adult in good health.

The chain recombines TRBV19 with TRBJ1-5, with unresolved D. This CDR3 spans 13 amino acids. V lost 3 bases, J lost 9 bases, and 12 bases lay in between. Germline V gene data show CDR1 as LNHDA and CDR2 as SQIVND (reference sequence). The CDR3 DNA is TGTGCCAGTAGTATTCAGGAAATCACGCCCCAGCATTTT. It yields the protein CASSIQEITPQHF.

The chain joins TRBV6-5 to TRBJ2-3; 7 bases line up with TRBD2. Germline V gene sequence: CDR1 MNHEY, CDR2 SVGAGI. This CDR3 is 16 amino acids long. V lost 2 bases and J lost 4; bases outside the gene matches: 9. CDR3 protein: CASSYGYAGEPDTQYF. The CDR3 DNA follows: TGTGCCAGCAGTTACGGGTATGCGGGAGAGCCAGATACGCAGTATTTT.

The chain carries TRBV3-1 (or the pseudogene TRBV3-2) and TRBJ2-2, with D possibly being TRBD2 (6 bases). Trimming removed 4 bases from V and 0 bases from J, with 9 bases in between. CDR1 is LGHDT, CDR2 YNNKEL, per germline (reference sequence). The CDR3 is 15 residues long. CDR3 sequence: CASSRRLANTGELFF. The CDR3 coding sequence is TGTGCCAGCAGCCGAAGACTAGCGAACACCGGGGAGCTGTTTTTT.

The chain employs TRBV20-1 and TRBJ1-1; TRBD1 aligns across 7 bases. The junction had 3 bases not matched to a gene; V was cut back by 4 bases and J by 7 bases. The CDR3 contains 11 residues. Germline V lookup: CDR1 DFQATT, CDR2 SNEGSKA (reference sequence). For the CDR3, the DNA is TGCAGTGCTAAAGGGACAGATGAAGCTTTCTTT. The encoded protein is CSAKGTDEAFF.

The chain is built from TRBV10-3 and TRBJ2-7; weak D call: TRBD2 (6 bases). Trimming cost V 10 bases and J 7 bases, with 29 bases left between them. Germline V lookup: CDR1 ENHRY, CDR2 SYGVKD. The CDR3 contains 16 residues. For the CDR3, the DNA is TGTGCCACCGGGGGAGTCGAGGGGACTCCCTCTCTTGAGCAGTACTTC. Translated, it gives CATGGVEGTPSLEQYF.

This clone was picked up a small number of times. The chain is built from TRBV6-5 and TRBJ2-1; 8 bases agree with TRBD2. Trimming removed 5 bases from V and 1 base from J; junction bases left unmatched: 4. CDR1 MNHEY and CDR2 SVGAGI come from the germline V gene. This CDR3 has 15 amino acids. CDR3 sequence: CASSLLAASYNEQFF. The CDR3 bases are TGTGCCAGCAGTCTACTAGCGGCTTCCTACAATGAGCAGTTCTTC.

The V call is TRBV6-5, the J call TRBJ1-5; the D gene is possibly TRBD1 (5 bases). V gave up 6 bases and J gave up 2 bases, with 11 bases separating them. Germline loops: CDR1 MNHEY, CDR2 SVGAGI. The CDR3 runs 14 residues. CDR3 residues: CASSQGGGNQPQHF. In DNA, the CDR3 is TGTGCCAGCAGCCAGGGTGGGGGCAATCAGCCCCAGCATTTT.

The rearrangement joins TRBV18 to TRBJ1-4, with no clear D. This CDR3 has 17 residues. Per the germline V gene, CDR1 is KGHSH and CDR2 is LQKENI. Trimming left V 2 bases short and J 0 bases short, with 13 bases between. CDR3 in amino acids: CASSPIQSPATNEKLFF. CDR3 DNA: TGTGCCAGCTCACCAATTCAGTCGCCCGCAACTAATGAAAAACTGTTTTTT.

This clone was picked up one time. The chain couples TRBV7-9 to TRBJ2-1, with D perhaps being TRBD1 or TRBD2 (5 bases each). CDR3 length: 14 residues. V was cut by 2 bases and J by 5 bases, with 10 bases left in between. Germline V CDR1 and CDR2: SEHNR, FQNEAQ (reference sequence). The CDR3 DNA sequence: TGTGCCAGCAGCTTATCGGGGCGGGACAATGAGCAGTTCTTC. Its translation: CASSLSGRDNEQFF.

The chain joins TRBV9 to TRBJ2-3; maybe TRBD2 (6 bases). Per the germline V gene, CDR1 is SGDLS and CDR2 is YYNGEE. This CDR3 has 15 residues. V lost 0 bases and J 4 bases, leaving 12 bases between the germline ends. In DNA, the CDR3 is TGTGCCAGCAGCGTAGGCCTAGCGAGGCCAGATACGCAGTATTTT. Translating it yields CASSVGLARPDTQYF.

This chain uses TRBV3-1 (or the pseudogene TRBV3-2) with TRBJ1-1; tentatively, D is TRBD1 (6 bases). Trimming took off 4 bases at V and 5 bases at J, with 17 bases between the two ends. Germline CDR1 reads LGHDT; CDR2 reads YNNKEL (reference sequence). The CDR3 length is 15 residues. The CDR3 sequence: CASSPNAGVWTEAFF. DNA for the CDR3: TGTGCCAGCAGCCCAAACGCAGGGGTATGGACTGAAGCTTTCTTT.